There are a few counts of the clone carrying this T cell receptor beta chain. Some clones are missing from TCRdb's copy, which holds only in-frame ones; the method was immunoSEQ multiplex PCR. The data hold some 150,000 clones, with more than 75% observed a single time. This specimen comes from a study of blood T cell repertoires in COVID-19. After removal of 2 bases from V and 9 bases from J, the junction contained 15 bases not matched to a gene. The CDR3 spans 16 residues. Per the germline V gene, CDR1 is SGHDT and CDR2 is YYEEEE. The sequenced material came from peripheral blood. The gene calls are TRBV5-6 and TRBJ2-5; 8 positions match TRBD2. This sequence originates from a woman aged 70-85 years with COVID-19, enrolled during active disease. The CDR3: CASSLATSGRVGSQYF. The CDR3 nucleotides are TGTGCCAGCAGCTTAGCTACTAGCGGCCGGGTGGGGTCCCAGTACTTC.